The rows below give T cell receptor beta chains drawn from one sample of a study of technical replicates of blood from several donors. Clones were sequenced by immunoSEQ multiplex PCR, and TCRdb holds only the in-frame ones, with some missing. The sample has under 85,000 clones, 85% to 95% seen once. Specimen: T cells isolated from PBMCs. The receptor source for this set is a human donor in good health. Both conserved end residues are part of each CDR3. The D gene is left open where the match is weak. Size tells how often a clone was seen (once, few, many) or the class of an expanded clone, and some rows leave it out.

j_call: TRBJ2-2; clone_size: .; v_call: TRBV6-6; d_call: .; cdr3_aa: CASRPTGSTGELFF; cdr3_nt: TGTGCCAGCCGACCAACAGGGTCTACCGGGGAGCTGTTTTTT
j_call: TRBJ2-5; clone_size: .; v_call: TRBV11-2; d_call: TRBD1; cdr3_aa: CASSFGTGGGGQETQYF; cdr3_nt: TGTGCCAGCAGCTTCGGTACAGGGGGCGGAGGACAAGAGACCCAGTACTTC
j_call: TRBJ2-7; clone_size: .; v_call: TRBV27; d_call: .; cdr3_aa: CASSLTGNPYEQYF; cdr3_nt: TGTGCCAGCAGTTTAACAGGGAACCCCTACGAGCAGTACTTC
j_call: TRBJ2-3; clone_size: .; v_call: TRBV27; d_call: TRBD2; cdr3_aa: CASSQTTSGTDTQYF; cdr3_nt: TGTGCCAGCAGTCAGACGACTAGCGGGACGGATACGCAGTATTTT
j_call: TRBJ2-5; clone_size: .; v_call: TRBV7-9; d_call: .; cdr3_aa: CASRVGHLQETQYF; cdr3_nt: TGTGCCAGCAGAGTCGGACACCTACAAGAGACCCAGTACTTC
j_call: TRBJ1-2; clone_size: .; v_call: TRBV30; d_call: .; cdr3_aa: CAWSPRDIFYGYTF; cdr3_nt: TGTGCCTGGAGTCCCCGGGACATCTTCTATGGCTACACCTTC
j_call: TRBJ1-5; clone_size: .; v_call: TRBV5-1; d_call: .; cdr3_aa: CASSLAPGVNQPQHF; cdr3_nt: TGCGCCAGCAGCTTGGCCCCAGGCGTTAATCAGCCCCAGCATTTT
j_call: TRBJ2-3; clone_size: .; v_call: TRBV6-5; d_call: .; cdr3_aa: CASSGDTFTDTQYF; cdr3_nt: TGTGCCAGCAGCGGGGACACCTTCACAGATACGCAGTATTTT
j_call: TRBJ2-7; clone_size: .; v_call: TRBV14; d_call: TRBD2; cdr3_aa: CASSQDRGSLSYEQYF; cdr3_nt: TGTGCCAGCAGCCAAGATCGCGGGAGCCTTTCCTACGAGCAGTACTTC
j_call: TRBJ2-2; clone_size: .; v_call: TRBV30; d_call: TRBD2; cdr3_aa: CAWSQVFGRGTGELFF; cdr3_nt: TGTGCCTGGAGTCAAGTCTTCGGGAGGGGTACCGGGGAGCTGTTTTTT
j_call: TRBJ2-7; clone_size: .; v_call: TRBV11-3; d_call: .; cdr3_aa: CASSLDQDSSAYEQYF; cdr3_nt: TGTGCCAGCAGCTTAGATCAAGATAGCTCGGCCTACGAGCAGTACTTC
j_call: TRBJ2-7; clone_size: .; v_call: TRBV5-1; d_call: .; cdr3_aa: CASRGGLNEQYF; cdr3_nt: TGCGCCAGCAGGGGGGGATTGAACGAGCAGTACTTC
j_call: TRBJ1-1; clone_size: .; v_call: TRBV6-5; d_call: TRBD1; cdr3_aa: CASSYWTGGMNTEAFF; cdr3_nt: TGTGCCAGCAGTTACTGGACAGGGGGCATGAACACTGAAGCTTTCTTT
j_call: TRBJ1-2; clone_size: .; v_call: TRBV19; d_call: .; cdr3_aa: CASTAWGGRNYGYTF; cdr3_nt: TGTGCCAGTACCGCCTGGGGGGGGCGTAACTATGGCTACACCTTC
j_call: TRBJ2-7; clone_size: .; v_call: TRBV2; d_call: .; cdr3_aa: CASGGYEQYF; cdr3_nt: TGTGCCAGCGGGGGGTACGAGCAGTACTTC
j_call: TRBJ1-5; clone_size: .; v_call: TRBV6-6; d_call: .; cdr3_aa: CASRGGFGVGNQPQHF; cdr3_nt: TGTGCCAGCAGGGGGGGGTTTGGGGTGGGCAATCAGCCCCAGCATTTT
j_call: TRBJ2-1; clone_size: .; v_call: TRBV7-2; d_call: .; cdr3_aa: CASSLGGQGEQFF; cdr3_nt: TGTGCCAGCAGCTTAGGGGGGCAGGGTGAGCAGTTCTTC
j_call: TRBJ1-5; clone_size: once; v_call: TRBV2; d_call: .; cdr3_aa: CASSAEGQVNQPQHF; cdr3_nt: TGTGCCAGCAGCGCAGAGGGTCAGGTAAATCAGCCCCAGCATTTT
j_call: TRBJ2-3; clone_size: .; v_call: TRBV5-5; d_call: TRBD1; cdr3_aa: CASSGQGGTDTQYF; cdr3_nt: TGTGCCAGCAGCGGACAGGGGGGCACAGATACGCAGTATTTT
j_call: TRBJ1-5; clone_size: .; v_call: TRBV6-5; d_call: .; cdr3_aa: CASSANRGNQPQHF; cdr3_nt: TGTGCCAGCAGTGCCAACAGGGGCAATCAGCCCCAGCATTTT
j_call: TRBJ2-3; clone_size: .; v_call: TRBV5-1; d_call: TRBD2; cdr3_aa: CASSSGLADFTDTQYF; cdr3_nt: TGCGCCAGCAGCTCCGGACTAGCGGACTTCACAGATACGCAGTATTTT
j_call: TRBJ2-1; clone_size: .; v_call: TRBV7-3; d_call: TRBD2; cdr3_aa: CASSLGAGGYNEQFF; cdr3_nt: TGTGCCAGCAGCTTGGGGGCGGGAGGGTACAATGAGCAGTTCTTC
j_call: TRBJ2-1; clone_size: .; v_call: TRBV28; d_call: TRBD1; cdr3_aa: CASSLVGQGYNEQFF; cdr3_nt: TGTGCCAGCAGTTTAGTGGGACAGGGCTACAATGAGCAGTTCTTC
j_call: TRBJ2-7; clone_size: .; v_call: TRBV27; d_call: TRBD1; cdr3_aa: CASRRWGTGASYEQYF; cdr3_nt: TGTGCCAGCAGGCGCTGGGGGACAGGGGCTTCCTACGAGCAGTACTTC
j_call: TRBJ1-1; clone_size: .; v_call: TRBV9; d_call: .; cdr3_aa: CASSVAEGLNTEAFF; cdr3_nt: TGTGCCAGCAGCGTAGCTGAGGGTTTGAACACTGAAGCTTTCTTT
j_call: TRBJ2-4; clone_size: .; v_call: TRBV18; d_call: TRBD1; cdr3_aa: CASSPPFGQGLAKNIQYF; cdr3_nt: TGTGCCAGCTCACCACCGTTTGGACAGGGGCTAGCCAAAAACATTCAGTACTTC
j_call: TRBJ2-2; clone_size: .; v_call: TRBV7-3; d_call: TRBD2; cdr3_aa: CASSRLAGGGGELFF; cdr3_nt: TGTGCCAGCAGCAGACTAGCGGGAGGGGGCGGGGAGCTGTTTTTT
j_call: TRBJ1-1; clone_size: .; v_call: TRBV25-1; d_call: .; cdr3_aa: CASSGSGNTEAFF; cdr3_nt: TGTGCCAGCAGTGGGAGTGGGAACACTGAAGCTTTCTTT